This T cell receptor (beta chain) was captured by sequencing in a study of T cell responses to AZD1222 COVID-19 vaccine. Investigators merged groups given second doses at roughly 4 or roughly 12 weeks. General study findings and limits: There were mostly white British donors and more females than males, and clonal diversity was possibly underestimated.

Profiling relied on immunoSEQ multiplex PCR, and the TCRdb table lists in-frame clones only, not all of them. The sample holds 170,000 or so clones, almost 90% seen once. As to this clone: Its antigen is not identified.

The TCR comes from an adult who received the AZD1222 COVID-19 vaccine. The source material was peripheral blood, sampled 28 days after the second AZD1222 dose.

DNA of the CDR3: TGTGCCAGCAGCCCAGGGACCTCCATTGACAACACCATATATTTT. As protein: CASSPGTSIDNTIYF. The V gene is TRBV5-4, the J gene TRBJ1-3; TRBD1 might be the D (5 bases). The ends were cut back, 4 bases at V and 7 bases at J, with 18 bases in the middle. Germline CDR1 is SGHNT and CDR2 is YYREEE (reference sequence). The CDR3 runs 15 residues.